Each of the 18 T cell receptor beta chains below was sequenced from the same sample in a study of blood T cell repertoires in COVID-19. Assay: immunoSEQ multiplex PCR; the TCRdb copy retains only in-frame clones and omits some. The repertoire holds about 200,000 clones, with 65% to 85% as singletons. Material for sequencing was peripheral blood. The receptors here all came from a woman of 80 years or more with acute or convalescent COVID-19.

The chain links TRBV7-3 to TRBJ2-2; 8 positions match TRBD2. CDR3 length: 16 residues. Per germline, CDR1 SGHTA and CDR2 FQGTGA. Trimming removed 1 base from V and 4 bases from J; junction bases left unmatched: 5. The CDR3, as DNA: TGTGCCAGCAGCTTAAGGACGGGGGGGCCCACCGGGGAGCTGTTTTTT. Translating it yields CASSLRTGGPTGELFF.

The chain is built from TRBV6-6 and TRBJ2-3; 16 nucleotides line up with TRBD2. Germline loops: CDR1 MNHNY, CDR2 SVGAGI (reference sequence). This CDR3 comprises 18 residues. V lost 5 bases and J lost 3; bases outside the gene matches: 8. In DNA form, the CDR3 reads TGTGCCAGCAGTAGATTGCCGGGACTAGCGGGGGGGACAGATACGCAGTATTTT. It translates to CASSRLPGLAGGTDTQYF.

The chain joins TRBV19 to TRBJ2-7; 8 positions agree with TRBD1. Germline V gives CDR1 LNHDA, CDR2 SQIVND (reference sequence). The junction had 12 bases not matched to a gene; V was cut back by 8 bases and J by 3 bases. The CDR3 sequence is 15 residues long. The CDR3 DNA follows: TGTGCCAGTGCCCGGGAGACAGGGGTTGGCTACGAGCAGTACTTC. Protein product: CASARETGVGYEQYF.

The J gene is TRBJ2-2, the V gene TRBV5-5; TRBD1 matches at 7 bases. Per the germline V gene, CDR1 is SGHKS and CDR2 is YYEKEE (reference sequence). The CDR3 covers 16 residues. V lost 0 bases and J lost 6; bases outside the gene matches: 8. CDR3 coding DNA: TGTGCCAGCAGCTTGGTCACAGGGGTGATGTCCGGGGAGCTGTTTTTT. Protein: CASSLVTGVMSGELFF.

This chain uses TRBV24-1 with TRBJ2-1; D gene unclear. Germline loops: CDR1 KGHDR, CDR2 SFDVKD. V was cut by 7 bases and J by 8 bases, with 11 bases left in between. CDR3 size: 12 residues. DNA for the CDR3: TGTGCCACCAGCCTGGAGACCGATGAGCAGTTCTTC. Its translation: CATSLETDEQFF.

This clone has more than one count but fewer than ten. The V call is TRBV1, the J call TRBJ2-1; TRBD2 is the table's D call and was not checked against the DNA. TRBV1 is reported as a pseudogene. The CDR3 spans 14 residues. The CDR3 protein is CTSSQVSPRNEQFF. As DNA, the CDR3 is TGCACCAGCAGCCAAGTATCCCCCCGGAATGAGCAGTTCTTC.

The V gene is TRBV19, the J gene TRBJ1-5, with TRBD1 matching 9 bases. Germline lookup yields CDR1 LNHDA and CDR2 SQIVND (reference sequence). Trimming removed 3 bases from V and 0 bases from J; junction bases left unmatched: 9. The CDR3 length is 18 residues. CDR3 protein: CASSIGQGSLFSNQPQHF. The DNA for the CDR3 is TGTGCCAGTAGTATCGGACAGGGGAGCTTGTTTAGCAATCAGCCCCAGCATTTT.

This clone appeared a single time. The J gene is TRBJ2-3, the V gene TRBV5-1; the match to TRBD1 covers 7 bases. The germline CDR1 and CDR2 sequences are SGHRS and YFSETQ. With V trimmed by 4 bases and J by 1 base, 3 bases remained unmatched. The length of the CDR3 is 14 residues. The CDR3 DNA is TGCGCCAGCAGCACCGACAGGGGCACAGATACGCAGTATTTT. This translates into CASSTDRGTDTQYF.

The chain links TRBV6-5 to TRBJ1-5; 9 bases line up with TRBD1. V shed 5 bases, J shed 3 bases, and the junction held 2 bases outside the gene matches. This CDR3 has 14 residues. Germline V CDR1 and CDR2: MNHEY, SVGAGI. CDR3 sequence: CASSRTGDNQPQHF. As DNA, the CDR3 is TGTGCCAGCAGTCGGACAGGGGACAATCAGCCCCAGCATTTT.

The rearrangement joins TRBV6-5 to TRBJ2-1, with TRBD2 matching 9 bases. Trimming at V came to 6 bases and at J to 0 bases, leaving 3 bases not matched to a gene. The germline CDR1 and CDR2 sequences are MNHEY and SVGAGI. This CDR3 comprises 15 residues. The CDR3 reads CASRRLADSYNEQFF. CDR3 sequence (DNA): TGTGCCAGCAGGCGACTAGCGGACTCCTACAATGAGCAGTTCTTC.

The chain recombines TRBV7-3 with TRBJ1-6; 9 bases are a match to TRBD1. The CDR3 totals 15 residues. The germline CDR1 and CDR2 sequences are SGHTA and FQGTGA. V lost 5 bases and J lost 10; bases outside the gene matches: 9. The CDR3 nucleotides read TGTGCCAGCAGCCAAAGGACAGGGGAAGGCTCACCCCTCCACTTT. Its translation: CASSQRTGEGSPLHF.

This clone was detected only a few times. The chain carries TRBV15 and TRBJ1-4; D ambiguous. CDR3 length: 18 amino acids. Germline CDR1 reads LNHNV; CDR2 reads YYDKDF (reference sequence). V shed 3 bases and J shed 4 bases, with 21 bases lying between them. The CDR3: CATSRNAAAGLSNEKLFF. DNA of the CDR3: TGTGCCACCAGCAGGAACGCGGCGGCGGGATTGAGTAATGAAAAACTGTTTTTT. Drawing the rest from reference TRBV15 and TRBJ1-4, the complete variable domain is DAMVIQNPRYQVTQFGKPVTLSCSQTLNHNVMYWYQQKSSQAPKLLFHYYDKDFNNEADTPDNFQSRRPNTSFCFLDIRSPGLGDTAMYLCATSRNAAAGLSNEKLFFGSGTQLSVL.

In this sample, this clone turned up a few times. V and J are TRBV3-1 (or the pseudogene TRBV3-2) and TRBJ2-1, with D tentatively TRBD2 (5 bases). V shed 0 bases and J shed 4 bases, with 10 bases lying between them. The CDR3 sequence is 15 residues long. The germline gives CDR1 LGHDT, CDR2 YNNKEL (reference sequence). The CDR3 DNA follows: TGTGCCAGCAGCCAAGAATCCAGCGGTTACAATGAGCAGTTCTTC. This sequence encodes CASSQESSGYNEQFF.

V is TRBV3-1 (or the pseudogene TRBV3-2) and J is TRBJ1-3; D gene unclear. The CDR3 is 13 amino acids. V was shortened by 4 bases and J by 3 bases, with 7 bases between the two germline ends. The germline gives CDR1 LGHDT, CDR2 YNNKEL (reference sequence). CDR3 loop: CASSLAGGNTIYF. The CDR3 DNA reads as TGTGCCAGCAGCCTAGCGGGTGGAAACACCATATATTTT.

The V call is TRBV29-1, the J call TRBJ2-5, with 10 positions matching TRBD2. The CDR3 runs 13 residues. Germline-derived CDR1 and CDR2 are SQVTM and ANQGSEA. V shed 2 bases and J 5 bases; nucleotides not matched to a gene: 2. DNA for the CDR3: TGCAGCGTTGAACGACTAGCGGGTGAGACCCAGTACTTC. Its translation: CSVERLAGETQYF.

V and J are TRBV3-1 (or the pseudogene TRBV3-2) and TRBJ2-4; D gene unclear. Trimming cost V 5 bases and J 3 bases, with 17 bases left between them. The CDR3 totals 16 residues. Germline CDR1 is LGHDT and CDR2 is YNNKEL (reference sequence). The CDR3 coding sequence is TGTGCCAGCAGCTCCCGGAGCCGGCGTGGCAAAAACATTCAGTACTTC. This encodes CASSSRSRRGKNIQYF.

This chain joins TRBV12-3 or TRBV12-4 and TRBJ1-2; weak D call: TRBD1 (5 bases). Between the trimmed V and J ends, which lost 5 bases and 3 bases, there was a span of 10 bases. This CDR3 has 13 amino acids. For the CDR3, the DNA is TGTGCCAGCAGTCGCGGGACGGACTATGGCTACACCTTC. This gives the protein CASSRGTDYGYTF.

This clone was recorded only once. J is TRBJ1-1 and V is TRBV30; 8 nucleotides agree with TRBD1. This CDR3 comprises 13 residues. V lost 3 bases and J lost 5; bases outside the gene matches: 5. Germline V CDR1 and CDR2: GTSNPN, SVGIG (reference sequence). DNA of the CDR3: TGTGCCTGGAGCCGACAGGGGCGGACTGAAGCTTTCTTT. Its translation is CAWSRQGRTEAFF.